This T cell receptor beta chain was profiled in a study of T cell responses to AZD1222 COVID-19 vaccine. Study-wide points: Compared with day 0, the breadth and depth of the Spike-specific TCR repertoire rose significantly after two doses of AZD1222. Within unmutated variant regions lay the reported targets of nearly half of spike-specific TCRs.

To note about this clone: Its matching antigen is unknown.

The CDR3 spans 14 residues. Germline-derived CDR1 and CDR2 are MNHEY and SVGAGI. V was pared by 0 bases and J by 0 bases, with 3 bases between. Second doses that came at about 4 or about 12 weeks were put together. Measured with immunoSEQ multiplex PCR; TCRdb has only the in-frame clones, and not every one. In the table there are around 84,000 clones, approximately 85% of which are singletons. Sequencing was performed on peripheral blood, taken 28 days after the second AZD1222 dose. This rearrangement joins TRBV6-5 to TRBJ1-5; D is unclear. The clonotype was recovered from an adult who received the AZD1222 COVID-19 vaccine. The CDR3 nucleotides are TGTGCCAGCAGTTACTCAAATAGCAATCAGCCCCAGCATTTT. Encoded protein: CASSYSNSNQPQHF.